A single sample gave rise to the 27 T cell receptor beta chains below, sequenced in a study of blood T cell repertoires in COVID-19. Using immunoSEQ multiplex PCR, the repertoire was profiled, and TCRdb retains in-frame clones only, with some absent. Among around 170,000 clones listed, roughly 75% were seen once. The sample consisted of peripheral blood. Every receptor here comes from a man between 65 and 85 years old with active or convalescent COVID-19.

The CDR3 region is CSASNRDSNQPQHF. CDR3 in DNA: TGCAGTGCTAGTAACAGGGATAGCAATCAGCCCCAGCATTTT. This rearrangement joins TRBV20-1 to TRBJ1-5; D perhaps matches TRBD1 (6 bases). Germline V lookup: CDR1 DFQATT, CDR2 SNEGSKA (reference sequence). Trimming stripped 3 bases from V and 0 bases from J, with 9 bases between. This CDR3 is 14 amino acids long.

This clone is a singleton in its sample. The gene calls are TRBV15 and TRBJ1-1, with 11 nucleotides matching TRBD1. The CDR3 runs 15 residues. V lost 0 bases and J lost 7; bases outside the gene matches: 4. Germline loops: CDR1 LNHNV, CDR2 YYDKDF (reference sequence). CDR3 region: CATSRDRTGGIEAFF. As DNA, the CDR3 is TGTGCCACCAGCAGAGACCGGACAGGGGGCATTGAAGCTTTCTTT.

The rearrangement uses TRBV10-1 and TRBJ2-3; 7 nucleotides match TRBD2. In germline, CDR1 is WNHNN, CDR2 SYGVQD (reference sequence). The CDR3 spans 15 residues. J gave up 2 bases and V 3 bases, and 5 bases lay outside the gene matches. The CDR3 nucleotides read TGCGCCAGCAGTGATTGGGGGGGACTCACAGATACGCAGTATTTT. Encoded protein: CASSDWGGLTDTQYF.

This chain links TRBV6-5 with TRBJ1-1; the D gene is possibly TRBD1 (6 bases). In germline, CDR1 is MNHEY, CDR2 SVGAGI. The CDR3 spans 14 residues. V was cut by 7 bases and J by 0 bases, with 12 bases left in between. This CDR3 reads CASNPRGMNTEAFF. CDR3 nucleotides: TGTGCCAGCAATCCGAGGGGGATGAACACTGAAGCTTTCTTT.

The chain links TRBV5-1 to TRBJ2-7; D is perhaps TRBD1 (6 bases). The CDR3 runs to 15 residues. Between the trimmed V and J ends, which lost 4 bases and 0 bases, there was a span of 14 bases. CDR1 and CDR2 (germline): SGHRS, YFSETQ. The CDR3 loop reads CASSVTGDLSYEQYF. CDR3 DNA sequence: TGCGCCAGCAGCGTGACAGGAGACCTCTCCTACGAGCAGTACTTC. The full variable domain, rest sourced from reference TRBV5-1 and TRBJ2-7, is KAGVTQTPRYLIKTRGQQVTLSCSPISGHRSVSWYQQTPGQGLQFLFEYFSETQRNKGNFPGRFSGRQFSNSRSEMNVSTLELGDSALYLCASSVTGDLSYEQYFGPGTRLTVT.

The chain uses TRBV5-1 and TRBJ2-2; the match to TRBD2 covers 12 bases. The CDR3 has 17 amino acids. V dropped 2 bases and J dropped 4; count of bases not matched to a gene: 6. The germline V gene has CDR1 SGHRS and CDR2 YFSETQ. The CDR3 nucleotides read TGCGCCAGCAGCTTCCTAGCGGGAGGGTCCTCCACCGGGGAGCTGTTTTTT. Residues: CASSFLAGGSSTGELFF. Based on the CDR3 plus reference TRBV5-1 and TRBJ2-2, the full variable domain is KAGVTQTPRYLIKTRGQQVTLSCSPISGHRSVSWYQQTPGQGLQFLFEYFSETQRNKGNFPGRFSGRQFSNSRSEMNVSTLELGDSALYLCASSFLAGGSSTGELFFGEGSRLTVL.

This clone occurred a few times. V gene TRBV7-2 combines with J gene TRBJ2-3, with 7 positions matching TRBD1. The CDR3 runs 14 residues. The ends lost 5 bases at V and 2 bases at J; junction bases unmatched: 4. CDR1 and CDR2 (germline): SGHTA, FQGNSA. The CDR3 DNA reads TGTGCCAGCAGCCTGGGACAGCCCACAGATACGCAGTATTTT. It translates to CASSLGQPTDTQYF.

The chain couples TRBV7-2 to TRBJ1-2, with a tentative D call TRBD1 (5 bases). CDR3 length: 13 residues. The germline V and J ends were trimmed by 5 bases and 7 bases, with 14 bases remaining between them. The germline V gene has CDR1 SGHTA and CDR2 FQGNSA. CDR3 DNA sequence: TGTGCCAGCAGCGGACAAGCAGGATTTGGCTACACCTTC. Translation: CASSGQAGFGYTF.

The V call is TRBV3-1 (or the pseudogene TRBV3-2), the J call TRBJ2-1; D uncertain. The CDR3 length is 14 residues. Trimming left V 1 base short and J 6 bases short, with 10 bases between. Germline CDR1 is LGHDT and CDR2 is YNNKEL (reference sequence). The CDR3 nucleotides read TGTGCCAGCAGCCAAGGGAGATTAGGCAATGAGCAGTTCTTC. This sequence encodes CASSQGRLGNEQFF.

This chain connects TRBV19 to TRBJ2-6; the D gene is possibly TRBD2 (6 bases). The CDR3 contains 17 residues. V gave up 5 bases and J gave up 0 bases, with 14 bases separating them. Germline-derived CDR1 and CDR2 are LNHDA and SQIVND (reference sequence). CDR3: CASSGGTGVSGANVLTF. The CDR3 nucleotides are TGTGCCAGTAGTGGCGGGACTGGTGTCTCTGGGGCCAACGTCCTGACTTTC.

This sequence joins TRBV5-1 and TRBJ2-5, with TRBD1 matching over 7 bases. V gave up 0 bases and J gave up 7 bases; unmatched junction bases: 3. CDR3 length: 13 amino acids. Germline values: CDR1 SGHRS, CDR2 YFSETQ. CDR3 DNA sequence: TGCGCCAGCAGCTTGGGGGACAGCAGGACCCAGTACTTC. Translated: CASSLGDSRTQYF.

This sequence joins TRBV6-4 and TRBJ2-5, with TRBD1 matching over 8 bases. This CDR3 contains 14 residues. V lost 11 bases, J lost 6 bases, and 14 bases stayed unmatched. CDR1 is MRHNA, CDR2 SNTAGT, per germline. CDR3 nucleotides: TGTGCCGGCCCCCGACGGACAGGGTGGAAGACCCAGTACTTC. It specifies CAGPRRTGWKTQYF.

This chain connects TRBV6-5 to TRBJ2-7, with 9 bases aligning to TRBD1. CDR3 size: 14 residues. Unmatched junction bases numbered 4, after V lost 6 bases and J lost 1 base. Germline assignment: CDR1 MNHEY and CDR2 SVGAGI. The DNA for the CDR3 is TGTGCCAGCAGACCGGGACAGGGATCCTACGAGCAGTACTTC. Translating gives CASRPGQGSYEQYF.

The rearrangement joins TRBV3-1 (or the pseudogene TRBV3-2) to TRBJ2-3, with 8 bases lining up with TRBD2. J lost 0 bases, V lost 4 bases, and 3 bases had no gene match. CDR3 size: 15 residues. Germline lookup yields CDR1 LGHDT and CDR2 YNNKEL (reference sequence). CDR3 sequence (DNA): TGTGCCAGCAGCCGTACTAGCGGTAGCACAGATACGCAGTATTTT. The encoded protein is CASSRTSGSTDTQYF.

The V call is TRBV27, the J call TRBJ1-2; the D gene is possibly TRBD1 (6 bases). This CDR3 contains 13 residues. V lost 2 bases to trimming and J lost 8 bases, with 12 bases between them. Germline assignment: CDR1 MNHEY and CDR2 SMNVEV (reference sequence). DNA for the CDR3: TGTGCCAGCAGTTTAGAGTGGGGGCAAGGCTACACCTTC. This translates into CASSLEWGQGYTF.

The chain couples TRBV30 to TRBJ1-1, with D tentatively TRBD1 (6 bases). Germline V gene lookup returns CDR1 GTSNPN and CDR2 SVGIG (reference sequence). The CDR3 runs to 14 residues. Trimming stripped 0 bases from V and 5 bases from J, with 13 bases between. In DNA, the CDR3 is TGTGCCTGGAGTGTAGCGGGGGCGGGAACTGAAGCTTTCTTT. Its protein product is CAWSVAGAGTEAFF.

V gene TRBV2 combines with J gene TRBJ1-1, with 8 nucleotides matching TRBD1. The CDR3 runs 16 residues. Trimming took 4 bases from V and 3 from J; bases not matched to a gene: 10. Germline V gene data show CDR1 as SNHLY and CDR2 as FYNNEI. The CDR3 DNA follows: TGTGCCAGCAGTGTCGGTGGACAGGGTTGGGACACTGAAGCTTTCTTT. This codes for CASSVGGQGWDTEAFF.

The chain joins TRBV9 to TRBJ2-3; possible D gene TRBD1, 6 bases. The CDR3 has 16 amino acids. Germline-derived CDR1 and CDR2 are SGDLS and YYNGEE. Trimming took off 2 bases at V and 2 bases at J, with 15 bases between the two ends. The CDR3 here is CASSVYGAGATDTQYF. DNA of the CDR3: TGTGCCAGCAGCGTGTATGGGGCAGGGGCCACAGATACGCAGTATTTT. Supplemented by reference TRBV9 and TRBJ2-3, the full variable domain reads DSGVTQTPKHLITATGQRVTLRCSPRSGDLSVYWYQQSLDQGLQFLIQYYNGEERAKGNILERFSAQQFPDLHSELNLSSLELGDSALYFCASSVYGAGATDTQYFGPGTRLTVL.

The rearrangement links TRBV2 to TRBJ2-3; 8 nucleotides match TRBD2. Germline lookup yields CDR1 SNHLY and CDR2 FYNNEI. The ends lost 6 bases at V and 3 bases at J; junction bases unmatched: 8. The CDR3 consists of 15 residues. CDR3 sequence reads: CASSSIAGSTDTQYF. In nucleotides, the CDR3 is TGTGCCAGCAGCTCCATAGCGGGGAGTACAGATACGCAGTATTTT.

The chain has TRBV6-6 and TRBJ1-6; a weak D match, TRBD1 (6 bases). Germline assignment: CDR1 MNHNY and CDR2 SVGAGI (reference sequence). This CDR3 spans 15 amino acids. Trimming took 0 bases from V and 10 from J, leaving 13 bases between them. The CDR3 coding sequence is TGTGCCAGCAGTTACTCGGGGCAGGGGAGCTCACCCCTCCACTTT. Translating it yields CASSYSGQGSSPLHF.

This clone was picked up a small number of times. The chain links TRBV4-3 to TRBJ2-1; tentative D call: TRBD2 (6 bases). The CDR3 has 13 amino acids. Germline V gene lookup returns CDR1 LGHNA and CDR2 YSLEER. The germline V and J ends were trimmed by 0 bases and 15 bases, with 15 bases remaining between them. The DNA of the CDR3 is TGCGCCAGCAGCCAAGATCGGGGGACGACCTCGTTCTTC. Amino acids: CASSQDRGTTSFF.

The gene calls are TRBV9 and TRBJ2-7, with 10 bases that match TRBD2. The CDR3 is 18 residues long. CDR1 is SGDLS, CDR2 YYNGEE, per germline. V lost 0 bases and J lost 4; bases outside the gene matches: 13. The DNA for the CDR3 is TGTGCCAGCAGCGTAGCTAGCGGGGGCCCCGGGATCTGGTACGAGCAGTACTTC. Translating gives CASSVASGGPGIWYEQYF.

This clone has only a few counts. This rearrangement joins TRBV11-2 to TRBJ2-2; D is undetermined. From germline, CDR1 is SGHAT and CDR2 FQNNGV. V lost 3 bases to trimming and J lost 4 bases, with 12 bases between them. The CDR3 runs to 15 residues. DNA for the CDR3: TGTGCCAGCAGCTTGGGTTGGGCCGTCACCGGGGAGCTGTTTTTT. It is translated as CASSLGWAVTGELFF.

The chain carries TRBV4-3 and TRBJ2-5; 8 bases align to TRBD2. The germline V gene encodes CDR1 LGHNA and CDR2 YSLEER. V lost 1 base and J lost 4; bases outside the gene matches: 5. The CDR3 covers 15 residues. DNA for the CDR3: TGCGCCAGCAGCCAAGGGAATAGCGGGGCAGAGACCCAGTACTTC. This codes for CASSQGNSGAETQYF.

The chain combines TRBV19 with TRBJ2-3; tentative D call: TRBD2 (5 bases). The V end lost 6 bases, the J end lost 4 bases, and 20 bases lay between the germline ends. Germline lookup yields CDR1 LNHDA and CDR2 SQIVND (reference sequence). The CDR3 has 16 amino acids. Here the CDR3 reads CASSPPGLRGSDTQYF. CDR3 nucleotide sequence: TGTGCCAGTAGCCCTCCGGGCCTCCGGGGATCAGATACGCAGTATTTT.

Turning to this clone: The identical CDR3 is also encoded by other nucleotide sequences in the sample. CDR3 DNA sequence: TGTGCCAGTAGTAAAAGACAGGGCAATGAAAAACTGTTTTTT. This codes for CASSKRQGNEKLFF. The V and J genes are TRBV19 and TRBJ1-4, with 7 bases aligning to TRBD1. The CDR3 length is 14 residues. After removal of 4 bases from V and 5 bases from J, the junction contained 4 bases not matched to a gene. Per the germline V gene, CDR1 is LNHDA and CDR2 is SQIVND (reference sequence). Using reference TRBV19 and TRBJ1-4 for the parts outside the CDR3, the full variable domain is DGGITQSPKYLFRKEGQNVTLSCEQNLNHDAMYWYRQDPGQGLRLIYYSQIVNDFQKGDIAEGYSVSREKKESFPLTVTSAQKNPTAFYLCASSKRQGNEKLFFGSGTQLSVL.

V and J are TRBV19 and TRBJ2-7, with a possible D match to TRBD1 (6 bases). The CDR3 sequence is 15 residues long. The V gene lost 4 bases and the J gene lost 2 bases, with 15 bases spanning the gap. Germline V gene data show CDR1 as LNHDA and CDR2 as SQIVND (reference sequence). This CDR3 reads CASSTKTGRAYEQYF. CDR3 sequence (DNA): TGTGCCAGTAGTACGAAGACAGGACGAGCCTACGAGCAGTACTTC.